The clone carrying this T cell receptor beta chain was observed many times. Its antigen remains unknown. This sample is part of a study of T cells in Graves' hyperthyroidism and ophthalmopathy. Whole-study findings and limits: Before onset, by a median of approximately 6.8 months, the model predicted ophthalmopathy.

The diagnostic basis comprised clinical symptoms, serum thyroxine and TRAb, thyroid ultrasound and orbital computed tomography. RNA transcripts gave rise to amplified TCR beta CDR3 regions. HTBI primers were employed in a first-round RT-PCR of the TCR CDR3. In TCRdb, the multiplex PCR reads were re-called with MiXCR into one record per CDR3 protein. The sample yields about 640,000 distinct CDR3 sequences, less than 25% seen once. Sequencing was done on a sample of blood. This sequence originates from a man under 40 with Graves' ophthalmopathy.

The CDR3 DNA reads TGTGCCAGCAGTTTATCCCCCCGCGCGTACGAGCAGTACTTC. Translated: CASSLSPRAYEQYF. This chain uses TRBV27 with TRBJ2-7; D not certain. This CDR3 has 14 amino acids. The V end lost 0 bases, the J end lost 4 bases, and 10 bases lay between the germline ends. The germline V gene encodes CDR1 MNHEY and CDR2 SMNVEV (reference sequence).